Following are 13 T cell receptor beta chains from one sample sequenced in a study of early T cells in non-severe SARS-CoV-2 infection. Each CDR3 protein is one row after TCRdb ran MiXCR on the 5' RACE reads. The table lists tens of thousands of distinct CDR3 sequences, approximately 5% of them singletons, with approximately 5.2% in the top ten. The sequenced sample was whole blood. Source of these receptors: an adult who was a healthcare worker with PCR-confirmed SARS-CoV-2 infection or an uninfected control (not recorded which).

This clonotype has a count of ten or more. This chain joins TRBV12-3 or TRBV12-4 and TRBJ2-2; 8 bases agree with TRBD1. The junction had 13 bases not matched to a gene; V was cut back by 6 bases and J by 7 bases. There are 16 residues in the CDR3. Here the CDR3 DNA reads TGTGCCAGCAGATCTGACAGGGGACTCCGCAGCGGGGAGCTGTTTTTT. Encoded protein: CASRSDRGLRSGELFF.

This clonotype was found many times. The chain carries TRBV2 and TRBJ1-2; D call uncertain. The V end was cut by 6 bases, the J end by 2 bases, with 13 bases between. Germline CDR1 SNHLY, CDR2 FYNNEI. The CDR3 totals 14 residues. CDR3 amino acids: CASSVAGRNYGYTF. In DNA form, the CDR3 reads TGTGCCAGCAGCGTAGCAGGACGCAACTATGGCTACACCTTC.

V gene TRBV7-2 combines with J gene TRBJ2-7; 11 positions match TRBD2. The V segment lost 5 bases and the J segment 0 bases; nucleotides outside the gene matches: 3. The CDR3 length is 15 residues. Germline lookup yields CDR1 SGHTA and CDR2 FQGNSA. The CDR3 region has the DNA TGTGCCAGCAGCCGAACTAGCGGGAGCTCCTACGAGCAGTACTTC. Translated, it gives CASSRTSGSSYEQYF.

The sample holds many counts of this clonotype. The rearrangement joins TRBV6-5 to TRBJ2-1; D might be TRBD2 (6 bases). There are 14 residues in the CDR3. Trimming left V 7 bases short and J 4 bases short, with 14 bases between. CDR1 and CDR2 from the germline V gene are MNHEY and SVGAGI. CDR3 amino acids: CASIGGNRYNEQFF. The CDR3 DNA reads as TGTGCCAGCATTGGCGGGAACCGATACAATGAGCAGTTCTTC.

The chain uses TRBV2 and TRBJ2-1, with 10 nucleotides matching TRBD1. Trimming took 5 bases from V and 8 from J; bases not matched to a gene: 6. From germline, CDR1 is SNHLY and CDR2 FYNNEI. The CDR3 loop spans 14 amino acids. The CDR3 DNA follows: TGTGCCAGCAGTTCCGGGACAGGGGTTCATGAGCAGTTCTTC. Amino acid sequence: CASSSGTGVHEQFF.

The table lists this clonotype with many counts. The rearrangement uses TRBV30 and TRBJ1-2; D is uncertain. Trimming took off 5 bases at V and 2 bases at J, with 15 bases between the two ends. The CDR3 spans 14 residues. Germline CDR1 reads GTSNPN; CDR2 reads SVGIG (reference sequence). The CDR3 sequence: CAWSPREFNYGYTF. DNA for the CDR3: TGTGCCTGGTCACCAAGGGAATTCAACTATGGCTACACCTTC.

The rearrangement joins TRBV6-2 or TRBV6-3 to TRBJ2-5; D call uncertain. V was shortened by 8 bases and J by 5 bases, with 9 bases between the two germline ends. Germline values: CDR1 MNHEY, CDR2 SVGEGT. The CDR3 has 11 amino acids. CDR3 region: CASQTGETQYF. The DNA of the CDR3 is TGTGCCAGCCAAACCGGGGAGACCCAGTACTTC.

This clonotype was detected many times. CDR3 coding DNA: TGCGCCAGCAGCTGGAACAGCTACAATGAGCAGTTCTTC. Translated, it gives CASSWNSYNEQFF. The chain employs TRBV10-2 and TRBJ2-1; no clear D. Trimming stripped 6 bases from V and 3 bases from J, with 9 bases between. This CDR3 region has 13 residues. The germline gives CDR1 WSHSY, CDR2 SAAADI.

This clonotype was observed a few times. The chain combines TRBV4-1 with TRBJ2-6; possible D gene TRBD1, 6 bases. Germline V gene lookup returns CDR1 MGHRA and CDR2 YSYEKL. V was pared by 4 bases and J by 0 bases, with 19 bases between. The CDR3 is 19 amino acids. CDR3 DNA sequence: TGCGCCAGCAGCCCTCCGCAGGGGCGCGGTAGCTCTGGGGCCAACGTCCTGACTTTC. Its protein product is CASSPPQGRGSSGANVLTF.

This clonotype has ten or more counts. The chain is built from TRBV12-3 or TRBV12-4 and TRBJ2-5; D may be TRBD1 (6 bases). Trimming removed 4 bases at V and 2 bases at J, with 11 bases between. The CDR3 is made up of 14 amino acids. CDR3 sequence: CASSSRTVQETQYF. The DNA of the CDR3 is TGTGCCAGCAGTTCCCGGACAGTTCAAGAGACCCAGTACTTC.

The gene calls are TRBV6-2 or TRBV6-3 and TRBJ1-6; D possibly corresponds to TRBD1 (5 bases). CDR1 is MNHEY, CDR2 SVGEGT, per germline. Trimming took 3 bases from V and 7 from J, leaving 10 bases between them. The CDR3 covers 14 residues. The chain's CDR3 is CASSYAGPNSPLHF. In nucleotides, the CDR3 is TGTGCCAGCAGTTATGCGGGGCCCAATTCACCCCTCCACTTT.

This clonotype has at least ten counts. The V call is TRBV18, the J call TRBJ2-7; 9 positions match TRBD1. The CDR3 is 16 residues long. Germline V lookup: CDR1 KGHSH, CDR2 LQKENI. The trim removed 3 bases at V and 3 bases at J, leaving 9 bases unmatched. In nucleotides, the CDR3 is TGTGCCAGCTCACCGGAATCGCCGGGACAGGGCTACGAGCAGTACTTC. Translation: CASSPESPGQGYEQYF. The full variable domain, completed using reference TRBV18 and TRBJ2-7, is NAGVMQNPRHLVRRRGQEARLRCSPMKGHSHVYWYRQLPEEGLKFMVYLQKENIIDESGMPKERFSAEFPKEGPSILRIQQVVRGDSAAYFCASSPESPGQGYEQYFGPGTRLTVT.

This clonotype showed up many times. The chain uses TRBV6-6 and TRBJ1-2; tentatively, D is TRBD1 (6 bases). CDR3 length: 18 residues. The germline gives CDR1 MNHNY, CDR2 SVGAGI (reference sequence). Trimming took off 0 bases at V and 7 bases at J, with 24 bases between the two ends. The chain's CDR3 is CASSYSIPGAQYHGGYTF. In DNA form, the CDR3 reads TGTGCCAGCAGTTACTCGATCCCGGGGGCCCAGTACCATGGTGGCTACACCTTC.